Presented here are 18 T cell receptor beta chains from one specimen sequenced in a study of T cells after yellow fever vaccination (dated 2019 in TCRdb). The library was produced with 5' RACE. The sequencer listed for this sample is Illumina HiSeq 2500. The public reads were reprocessed in TCRdb via fastp at Q25 and MiXCR, keeping in-frame beta chains. Rows are combined by CDR3 protein, so each entry shows the most common genes and DNA. Within this sample are 170,000 or so distinct CDR3 sequences, with approximately 6.2% of them counted one time only. The ten largest clonotypes hold about 2.8% of the sample. What the treatment or condition label conveys for this sample: live attenuated yellow fever vaccine strain. The sequencing here drew on CD4+ T cells sorted from PBMCs, taken on the day of the first yellow fever vaccination. Source of these receptors: a man younger than 35 who received the YFV17D yellow fever vaccine.

In this sample, this clonotype turned up many times. The rearrangement links TRBV5-1 to TRBJ2-3; D gene uncertain. Deletions cut 6 bases from V and 4 bases from J, with 12 bases between. Germline CDR1 and CDR2: SGHRS and YFSETQ. The CDR3 is 13 residues long. The CDR3 here is CASKSAPSDTQYF. The CDR3 region has the DNA TGCGCCAGCAAGTCGGCTCCGTCAGATACGCAGTATTTT.

This clonotype was seen only a few times. The chain combines TRBV5-4 with TRBJ2-7; 12 nucleotides agree with TRBD2. CDR3 length: 16 amino acids. Trimming at V came to 0 bases and at J to 2 bases, leaving 3 bases not matched to a gene. CDR1 SGHNT and CDR2 YYREEE come from the germline V gene (reference sequence). The CDR3 is CASSLGSSGGAYEQYF. The CDR3 nucleotides read TGTGCCAGCAGCTTGGGGTCTAGCGGGGGGGCCTACGAGCAGTACTTC.

This clonotype appeared a few times. The rearrangement links TRBV7-2 to TRBJ1-5; D not certain. This CDR3 has 16 residues. Between the trimmed V and J ends, which lost 6 bases and 0 bases, there was a span of 15 bases. Germline V gives CDR1 SGHTA, CDR2 FQGNSA. The CDR3 nucleotides read TGTGCCAGCAGATCCCCGACATACAATAGCAATCAGCCCCAGCATTTT. This sequence encodes CASRSPTYNSNQPQHF. Looking up the rest from reference TRBV7-2 and TRBJ1-5 gives the full variable domain: GAGVSQSPSNKVTEKGKDVELRCDPISGHTALYWYRQSLGQGLEFLIYFQGNSAPDKSGLPSDRFSAERTGGSVSTLTIQRTQQEDSAVYLCASRSPTYNSNQPQHFGDGTRLSIL.

This clonotype was counted a few times. The chain recombines TRBV12-2 with TRBJ2-3; the DNA was not used to check the table's D call, TRBD1. TRBV12-2 is described as a pseudogene. There are 16 residues in the CDR3. The CDR3 loop is CASRWFGRSSPDTQYF. The CDR3 DNA follows: TGTGCAAGTCGTTGGTTCGGGCGGAGCTCCCCAGATACGCAGTATTTT.

V usage is TRBV6-2 or TRBV6-3 and J usage is TRBJ1-4, with TRBD1 identical over 8 bases. Trimming cost V 6 bases and J 4 bases; bases outside gene matches: 10. The CDR3 runs 16 residues. Germline V CDR1 and CDR2: MNHEY, SVGEGT. CDR3 region: CASRSGTGLFNEKLFF. As DNA, the CDR3 is TGTGCCAGCAGATCCGGGACAGGCCTTTTTAATGAAAAACTGTTTTTT.

Notes on this clonotype: Being one base from a much bigger clone, this may be a read error. In DNA form, the CDR3 reads TGCGCCAGCAGCCGCGGGACTAGCGGGGACTCAGATACGCAGTATTTT. This translates into CASSRGTSGDSDTQYF. The J gene is TRBJ2-3, the V gene TRBV4-1; TRBD2 aligns across 13 bases. The CDR3 has 16 amino acids. J gave up 4 bases and V 4 bases, and 5 bases lay outside the gene matches. Germline V CDR1 and CDR2: MGHRA, YSYEKL.

This clonotype was seen many times. The rearrangement joins TRBV7-9 to TRBJ2-5, with TRBD1 matching 9 bases. The germline gives CDR1 SEHNR, CDR2 FQNEAQ (reference sequence). With 5 bases clipped from V and 4 bases from J, the junction kept 8 bases outside the gene matches. The CDR3 is made up of 15 amino acids. CDR3 sequence (DNA): TGTGCCAGCAGCCCGACCGGGACAGGGTTAGAGACCCAGTACTTC. The encoded protein is CASSPTGTGLETQYF.

This clonotype showed up just a few times. The CDR3 coding sequence is TGTGCCACCAGTGATTCCCATCAGGAGACCCAGTACTTC. It yields the protein CATSDSHQETQYF. The V and J genes are TRBV24-1 and TRBJ2-5; D is undetermined. The CDR3 loop spans 13 amino acids. Germline lookup yields CDR1 KGHDR and CDR2 SFDVKD. V gave up 2 bases and J gave up 5 bases, with 8 bases separating them.

In its sample, this clonotype was seen many times. The genes are TRBV10-3 and TRBJ2-7; D may correspond to TRBD1 or TRBD2 (5 bases each). The CDR3 has 16 amino acids. Germline V CDR1 and CDR2: ENHRY, SYGVKD. Trimming pared 3 bases from V and 0 bases from J, leaving 15 bases between. The CDR3 sequence: CAISDPPGASSYEQYV. CDR3 bases: TGTGCCATCAGTGATCCGCCCGGGGCGAGCTCCTACGAGCAGTACGTC.

Ten or more counts support this clonotype. The rearrangement links TRBV18 to TRBJ2-3, with TRBD2 as a possible D gene (5 bases). V was pared by 2 bases and J by 4 bases, with 13 bases between. This CDR3 contains 15 residues. Germline CDR1 KGHSH, CDR2 LQKENI. The CDR3 loop is CASSPRAELADTQYF. For the CDR3, the DNA is TGTGCCAGCTCACCAAGAGCGGAACTGGCAGATACGCAGTATTTT.

The chain links TRBV5-4 to TRBJ2-5, with 7 bases lining up with TRBD2. With V trimmed by 4 bases and J by 2 bases, 5 bases remained unmatched. This CDR3 region has 14 residues. CDR1 is SGHNT and CDR2 is YYREEE in the germline V gene (reference sequence). Here the CDR3 DNA reads TGTGCCAGCAGCCGGGGGGATCGGCAAGAGACCCAGTACTTC. As protein: CASSRGDRQETQYF.

On this clonotype itself: Relative to the germline gene, one junction end is altered; a read error may explain this. The V gene is TRBV6-1, the J gene TRBJ2-4, with unresolved D. CDR1 is MNHNS and CDR2 is SASEGT in the germline V gene. This CDR3 region has 13 residues. The CDR3 bases are TGTACCAGCAGGATGGCTTCCTTATACATTCAGTACTTC. Translated, it gives CTSRMASLYIQYF.

This clonotype occurred many times. The V and J genes are TRBV7-2 and TRBJ2-3; no firm D call. V lost 6 bases, J lost 6 bases, and 19 bases lay in between. The CDR3 sequence is 15 residues long. Looked up from germline, CDR1 is SGHTA and CDR2 is FQGNSA. This CDR3 is CASSGAGHTMDTQYF. The CDR3 bases are TGTGCCAGCAGTGGAGCCGGGCACACGATGGATACGCAGTATTTT.

The genes are TRBV5-6 and TRBJ1-2; D not certain. CDR1 and CDR2 from the germline V gene are SGHDT and YYEEEE. CDR3 length: 14 residues. Trimming cost V 0 bases and J 3 bases, with 9 bases left between them. CDR3: CASSLEGIDYGYTF. CDR3 nucleotide sequence: TGTGCCAGCAGCTTGGAAGGGATCGACTATGGCTACACCTTC.

This clonotype was counted ten times or more. The chain uses TRBV5-6 and TRBJ2-2; D not resolved. V dropped 0 bases and J dropped 1 base, with 4 bases sitting between them. CDR3 length: 14 amino acids. The germline gives CDR1 SGHDT, CDR2 YYEEEE. CDR3: CASSLVGNTGELFF. CDR3 coding DNA: TGTGCCAGCAGCTTGGTGGGGAACACCGGGGAGCTGTTTTTT.

This clonotype was seen ten or more times. A read error is likely, as this CDR3 ends without the conserved phenylalanine or tryptophan. The DNA is left out, because the CDR3 cannot be placed on it with certainty; the CDR3 is given as TCRdb lists it. This chain joins TRBV15 and TRBJ2-3; the table's D call, TRBD2, has no DNA check behind it. Including both end residues, the CDR3 is 13 amino acids long. Germline V gene data show CDR1 as LNHNV and CDR2 as YYDKDF (reference sequence). The CDR3 region is CATSRDLSGGSGL.

This chain joins TRBV4-3 and TRBJ2-2; D possibly corresponds to TRBD1 (5 bases). V was pared by 4 bases and J by 5 bases, with 11 bases between. Looked up from germline, CDR1 is LGHNA and CDR2 is YSLEER. The CDR3 totals 14 residues. The CDR3 protein is CASSRSWTTGELFF. CDR3 DNA sequence: TGCGCCAGCAGCCGGTCCTGGACAACCGGGGAGCTGTTTTTT.

This clonotype has only a few counts. The chain uses TRBV18 and TRBJ2-7; unclear D gene. This CDR3 is 14 amino acids long. The V end lost 0 bases, the J end lost 2 bases, and 8 bases lay between the germline ends. Germline V gives CDR1 KGHSH, CDR2 LQKENI. CDR3 region: CASSPPSGPYEQYF. In DNA form, the CDR3 reads TGTGCCAGCTCACCACCGTCCGGCCCCTACGAGCAGTACTTC.